This TCR beta chain was captured by sequencing in a study of blood T cell repertoires in COVID-19. The overall study: Acute and convalescent COVID-19 samples came from the United States, Italy and Spain. T cells, B-cell-depleted T cells, or PBMCs supplied cDNA or gDNA.

This clone was observed a single time. Methods used by the authors: How many nucleated cells were present was estimated from reference gene primer amplification. TCRdb's copy holds only in-frame clones and misses some; the assay was immunoSEQ multiplex PCR. For V, J and clone size, that table is used; D and trimming come from the DNA. In the table there are approximately 90,000 clones, roughly 74% of which are singletons. V shed 4 bases and J shed 4 bases, with 13 bases lying between them. Germline CDR1 reads SNHLY; CDR2 reads FYNNEI. This CDR3 region has 14 residues. Seattle researchers signed up patients amid active infection and tracked them longitudinally.

This chain joins TRBV2 and TRBJ1-1, with D tentatively TRBD1 (6 bases). The sequencing input was peripheral blood. The sequence was obtained from a man aged 65 to 79 with COVID-19, enrolled during active disease. The CDR3 DNA is TGTGCCAGCAGTGTCCAGGGGCTTGCCACTGAAGCTTTCTTT. Translation gives CASSVQGLATEAFF. Using reference TRBV2 and TRBJ1-1 for the parts outside the CDR3, the full variable domain is EPEVTQTPSHQVTQMGQEVILRCVPISNHLYFYWYRQILGQKVEFLVSFYNNEISEKSEIFDDQFSVERPDGSNFTLKIRSTKLEDSAMYFCASSVQGLATEAFFGQGTRLTVV.